This is a list of T cell receptor beta chains from one sample in a study of T-cell memory formation after mild COVID-19. TCRdb re-analysed the 5' RACE reads in MiXCR, keeping a single row per CDR3 protein. This table holds 550,000 to 650,000 distinct CDR3 sequences, around 16% found once. Sequenced: PBMCs or a T cell subset sorted from them (not recorded which). The receptors stem from an adult woman who had mild COVID-19 (a few samples of this study predate the infection). Cell type and time point are not known. CDR3s include the opening cysteine and the closing phenylalanine or tryptophan. The D gene is left open where the match is weak. The size field is filled for only some rows; it gives once, few, many or a size class.

CDR3 protein	CDR3 DNA	V gene	D gene	J gene	clone size
CSVAGLLRDEQFF	TGCAGCGTTGCGGGACTACTCCGGGATGAGCAGTTCTTC	TRBV29-1	TRBD2	TRBJ2-1	.
CASSIRLQSSYNEQFF	TGTGCCAGTAGTATTCGGCTACAGAGCTCCTACAATGAGCAGTTCTTC	TRBV19	.	TRBJ2-1	few
CAWTTSGPDTQYF	TGTGCCTGGACTACCTCAGGTCCAGATACGCAGTATTTT	TRBV30	.	TRBJ2-3	.
CASSQGQAYEQYF	TGCGCCAGCAGCCAAGGACAGGCCTACGAGCAGTACTTC	TRBV4-1	.	TRBJ2-7	.
CASSQDHRLSYTEAFF	TGCGCCAGCAGCCAAGATCACAGGTTATCCTACACTGAAGCTTTCTTT	TRBV4-3	.	TRBJ1-1	few
CASSPRAMRQGEQYF	TGTGCCAGCAGCCCCCGGGCCATGCGACAGGGCGAGCAGTACTTC	TRBV7-8	TRBD1	TRBJ2-7	many
CASSWRDSGSPLHF	TGTGCCAGCAGTTGGAGGGACAGTGGGTCACCCCTCCACTTT	TRBV12-3/TRBV12-4	TRBD1	TRBJ1-6	few
CASRQTGGHVHEQYF	TGTGCCAGCAGGCAGACAGGGGGCCACGTTCACGAGCAGTACTTC	TRBV27	TRBD1	TRBJ2-7	few
CASSVGTSFSYGYTF	TGTGCCAGTAGTGTGGGGACCTCTTTTTCCTATGGCTACACCTTC	TRBV19	.	TRBJ1-2	.
CSAQRLALSPEQYF	TGCAGTGCTCAGAGGCTAGCATTAAGCCCCGAGCAGTACTTC	TRBV20-1	.	TRBJ2-7	.
CASSPRGMYQETQYF	TGTGCCAGCAGCCCGCGCGGGATGTACCAAGAGACCCAGTACTTC	TRBV3-1	.	TRBJ2-5	.
CASSETPANTIYF	TGTGCCAGCAGTGAAACCCCGGCGAACACCATATATTTT	TRBV25-1	.	TRBJ1-3	.
CASSVAPTYEQFF	TGTGCCAGCAGCGTAGCCCCCACGTACGAGCAGTTCTTC	TRBV9	.	TRBJ2-1	.
CSARIGDFEAFF	TGCAGTGCTAGAATAGGCGACTTCGAAGCTTTCTTT	TRBV20-1	.	TRBJ1-1	few
CASSESKLADSSYEQYF	TGCGCCAGCAGTGAGTCGAAGTTAGCGGACAGCTCCTACGAGCAGTACTTC	TRBV10-2	.	TRBJ2-7	few
CASSYAMMNTEAFF	TGTGCCAGCAGTTACGCCATGATGAACACTGAAGCTTTCTTT	TRBV6-6	.	TRBJ1-1	few
CASRLKGDTQYF	TGTGCCAGTCGACTGAAGGGGGATACGCAGTATTTT	TRBV6-6	.	TRBJ2-3	.
CASSIQGPGDEQYF	TGTGCCAGTAGTATTCAGGGACCGGGGGACGAGCAGTACTTC	TRBV19	.	TRBJ2-7	.
CAWKPGQGYSNQPQHF	TGTGCCTGGAAACCGGGACAGGGCTATAGCAATCAGCCCCAGCATTTT	TRBV30	TRBD1	TRBJ1-5	.
CATGREDPYNEQFF	TGTGCCACCGGGAGGGAGGACCCTTACAATGAGCAGTTCTTC	TRBV24-1	TRBD2	TRBJ2-1	.
CSVEDAAVLTLNYGYTF	TGCAGCGTTGAAGACGCGGCGGTTTTAACCCTGAACTATGGCTACACCTTC	TRBV29-1	.	TRBJ1-2	few
CASSEAGAFRTYNEQFF	TGTGCCAGCTCCGAGGCGGGGGCATTCCGTACCTACAATGAGCAGTTCTTC	TRBV6-1	.	TRBJ2-1	.